This is a list of T cell receptor beta chains from one sample in a study of blood T cell repertoires in COVID-19. This table comes from immunoSEQ multiplex PCR, and its TCRdb copy is limited to in-frame clones, with some not included. The sample has 70,000 or so clones; 65% to 90% are singletons. The sample taken for sequencing was peripheral blood. The origin of the receptors is a man between 65 and 85 years old with active or convalescent COVID-19. Both conserved end residues are trimmed from each CDR3. Each record gives: CDR3 protein, V gene.

ASSDKNRGRRNIQY TRBV7-2
ASSGLEGSNQPQH TRBV2
ASSLARGSGSSTDTQY TRBV11-2
SVTGQKNTEAF TRBV29-1
ASSLREATNTEAF TRBV18
ASSLPTSRADTQY TRBV7-9
ASSSILQVAEAF TRBV5-6
ATSRDTARANYGYT TRBV15
ASQWGQNTGELF TRBV10-2
ASKTGGNWDTEAF TRBV6-5
AWSVIGSTEAF TRBV30
ASSIHRNTGELF TRBV19
ASSFVRLPTREQY TRBV12-1
ASSYMTGRNAF TRBV6-2/TRBV6-3
ASSLNGGHQETQY TRBV7-3
ASSLQGAPNSPLH TRBV6-2/TRBV6-3
ASSPSSHSNQPQH TRBV9
ASSPEGAGGYGYT TRBV28
AWCVESSYNSPLH TRBV30
ATSEPDREYGYT TRBV24-1
AISSSGGLYEQY TRBV10-3
AWKEQTKSSYNSPLH TRBV30
ASSSAYDRDRGIEAF TRBV11-3
ASSFQVAGGEQY TRBV28
ASSTQTGGYDNGYT TRBV18
ASSVDRIYGYT TRBV3-1/TRBV3-2
ASSLERAAYEQY TRBV27
ASSEWRGSGWAF TRBV10-1